Described below is a single T cell receptor beta chain sequence and its context. The antigen remains undetermined. The data were produced by immunoSEQ multiplex PCR, yet TCRdb's version contains in-frame clones alone and is incomplete. The sample records 50,000 to 65,000 clones, 70% to 80% being singletons. The sample belongs to a study of radiotherapy plus CTLA-4 blockade in lung cancer. Study-level information: Disease control was present in 30% to 40% of patients, and objective responses in approximately 18%.

Study-wide results and caveats: Tumor-origin TCR clones grew in blood after radiotherapy plus ipilimumab.

Ipilimumab CTLA-4 blockade and focal radiation were given to patients with chemo-refractory metastatic non-small-cell lung cancer. CDR3 length equals 13 residues. Trimming cost V 3 bases and J 5 bases, with 10 bases left between them. The germline V gene encodes CDR1 SNHLY and CDR2 FYNNEI. The material sequenced was peripheral blood, taken from a patient treated with radiotherapy plus ipilimumab. This TCR was sampled from a human donor with non-small cell lung cancer who had a complete response to radiotherapy plus ipilimumab. The rearrangement uses TRBV2 and TRBJ1-2; D gene ambiguous. The CDR3 region has the DNA TGTGCCAGCAGTGAGGCCATCGGGTATGGCTACACCTTC. Its protein is CASSEAIGYGYTF.